This T cell receptor beta chain was recorded in a study of CD8+ T cells in alopecia areata. The CDR3 runs 15 residues. Germline V gives CDR1 FNHDT, CDR2 SITEND (reference sequence). V lost 4 bases, J lost 0 bases, and 12 bases lay in between. Overall study findings and caveats: Greater clonality was observed in lesional scalp samples, especially alopecia totalis/universalis, versus normal scalp.

It was with CD4, CD8alpha, NKG2D, NKG2ACE and other markers that pooled cutaneous lymph node cells were sorted. This clone was counted at least ten times. Antigen specificity is unknown. Gene labels here are mouse ones. Read data end 4 residues before the CDR3 end; the end is taken from the germline J gene. Following extraction, RNA underwent reverse transcription to cDNA, which served as the sequencing template. This table comes from immunoSEQ multiplex PCR, and its TCRdb copy is limited to in-frame clones, with some not included. The record shows under 4,500 clones for this sample, with no singletons present.

The chain has TRBV19 and TRBJ2-5; weak D call: TRBD2 (6 bases). Sample: CD8+ T cells sorted from a lymph node. This TCR came from a C3H/HeJ mouse with alopecia areata. Mouse strain MHC haplotype: H2-k. The CDR3 protein is CASSSSGDNQDTQYF. The CDR3 DNA, read in part, is TGTGCCAGCAGTTCCTCTGGGGATAACCAAGAC.